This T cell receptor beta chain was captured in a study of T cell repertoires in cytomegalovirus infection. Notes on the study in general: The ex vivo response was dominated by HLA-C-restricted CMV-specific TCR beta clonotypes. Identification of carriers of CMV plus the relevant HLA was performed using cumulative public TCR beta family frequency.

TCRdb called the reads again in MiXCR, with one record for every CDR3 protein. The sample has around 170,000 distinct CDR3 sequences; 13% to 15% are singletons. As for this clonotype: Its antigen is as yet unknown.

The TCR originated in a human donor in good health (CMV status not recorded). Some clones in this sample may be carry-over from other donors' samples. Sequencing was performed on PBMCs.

DNA of the CDR3: TGTGCCAGCAGCGACAGGGTTACCTACGAGCAGTACTTC. It yields the protein CASSDRVTYEQYF. V is TRBV6-5 and J is TRBJ2-7, with 7 positions matching TRBD1. J lost 2 bases, V lost 6 bases, and 4 bases had no gene match. Germline CDR1 reads MNHEY; CDR2 reads SVGAGI. This CDR3 is built from 13 residues.